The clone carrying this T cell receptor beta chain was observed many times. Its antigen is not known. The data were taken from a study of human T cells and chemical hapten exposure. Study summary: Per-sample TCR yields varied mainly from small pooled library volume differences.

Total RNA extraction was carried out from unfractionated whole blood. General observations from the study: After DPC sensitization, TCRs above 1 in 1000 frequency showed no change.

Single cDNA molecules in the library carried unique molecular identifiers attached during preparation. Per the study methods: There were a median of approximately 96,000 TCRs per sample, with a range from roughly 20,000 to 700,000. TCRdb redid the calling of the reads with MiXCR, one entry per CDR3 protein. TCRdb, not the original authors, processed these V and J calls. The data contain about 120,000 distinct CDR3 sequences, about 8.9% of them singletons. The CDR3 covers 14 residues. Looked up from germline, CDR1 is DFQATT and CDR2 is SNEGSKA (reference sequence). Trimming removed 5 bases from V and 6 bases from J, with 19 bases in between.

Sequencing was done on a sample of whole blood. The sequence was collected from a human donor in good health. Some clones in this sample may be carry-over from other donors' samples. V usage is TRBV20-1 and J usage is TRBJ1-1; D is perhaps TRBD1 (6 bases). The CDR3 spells CSADRQDSPPEAFF. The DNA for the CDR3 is TGCAGTGCTGACCGTCAGGACAGTCCGCCTGAAGCTTTCTTT.